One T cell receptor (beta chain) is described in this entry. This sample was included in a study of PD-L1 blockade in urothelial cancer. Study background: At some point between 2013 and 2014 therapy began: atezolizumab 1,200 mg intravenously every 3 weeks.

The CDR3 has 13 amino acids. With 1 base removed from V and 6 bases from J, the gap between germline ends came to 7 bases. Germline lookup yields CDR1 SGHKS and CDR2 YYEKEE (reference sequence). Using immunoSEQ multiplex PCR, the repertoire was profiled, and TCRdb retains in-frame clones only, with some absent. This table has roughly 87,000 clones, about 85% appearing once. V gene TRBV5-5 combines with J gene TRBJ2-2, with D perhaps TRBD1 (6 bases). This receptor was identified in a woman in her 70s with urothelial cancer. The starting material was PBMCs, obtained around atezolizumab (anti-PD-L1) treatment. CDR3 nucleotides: TGTGCCAGCAGCTTGTCAGGGGCCGGGGAGCTGTTTTTT. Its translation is CASSLSGAGELFF.